The T cell receptor beta chain described here comes from a study of shared clonotypes between healthy human individuals. Study details: Per donor, CD8 memory used one plate, CD8 naive used two, CD4 memory used three and CD4 naive used three. Study results and limitations: In having few donors, the study represented limited genetic and exposure-history diversity.

The authors ran the assay at deep level. Generated by immunoSEQ multiplex PCR, the TCRdb table keeps only in-frame clones and is missing some. The sample consists of 550,000 to 800,000 clones, less than 95% of them appearing once. V lost 4 bases and J lost 4; bases outside the gene matches: 3. The germline CDR1 and CDR2 sequences are SNHLY and FYNNEI. The CDR3 runs to 14 residues. CCR7-negative CD45RA+ TemRA cells were combined with CD45RO+ cells to form CD8 memory. Regarding this clone: Its target is not known.

The V and J genes are TRBV2 and TRBJ2-2; 7 bases are a match to TRBD1. Material: memory CD8+ T cells from PBMCs. This sample's subset: CD45RO+ cells pooled with CCR7-negative TemRA cells. This clonotype was obtained from a man aged 18 to 35 in good health. Some clones in this sample may be carry-over from other donors' samples. The CDR3 coding sequence is TGTGCCAGCAGTGGGGACAGCCGCACCGGGGAGCTGTTTTTT. Protein sequence: CASSGDSRTGELFF.